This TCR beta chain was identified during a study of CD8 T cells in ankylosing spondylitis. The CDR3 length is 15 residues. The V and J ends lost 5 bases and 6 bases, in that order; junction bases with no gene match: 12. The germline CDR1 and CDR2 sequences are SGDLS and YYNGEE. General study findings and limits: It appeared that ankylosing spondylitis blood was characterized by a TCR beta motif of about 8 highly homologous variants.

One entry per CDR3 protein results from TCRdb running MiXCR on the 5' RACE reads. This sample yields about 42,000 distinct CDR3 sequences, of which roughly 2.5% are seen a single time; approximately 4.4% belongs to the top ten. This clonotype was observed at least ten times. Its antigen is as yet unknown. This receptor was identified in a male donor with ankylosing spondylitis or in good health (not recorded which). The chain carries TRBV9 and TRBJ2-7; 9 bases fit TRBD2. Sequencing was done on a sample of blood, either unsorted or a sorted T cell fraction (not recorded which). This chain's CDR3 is CASSGGGDRYVEQYF. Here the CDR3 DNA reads TGTGCCAGCAGTGGCGGGGGGGACAGATACGTCGAGCAGTACTTC. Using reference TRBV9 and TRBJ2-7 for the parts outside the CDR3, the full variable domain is DSGVTQTPKHLITATGQRVTLRCSPRSGDLSVYWYQQSLDQGLQFLIQYYNGEERAKGNILERFSAQQFPDLHSELNLSSLELGDSALYFCASSGGGDRYVEQYFGPGTRLTVT.